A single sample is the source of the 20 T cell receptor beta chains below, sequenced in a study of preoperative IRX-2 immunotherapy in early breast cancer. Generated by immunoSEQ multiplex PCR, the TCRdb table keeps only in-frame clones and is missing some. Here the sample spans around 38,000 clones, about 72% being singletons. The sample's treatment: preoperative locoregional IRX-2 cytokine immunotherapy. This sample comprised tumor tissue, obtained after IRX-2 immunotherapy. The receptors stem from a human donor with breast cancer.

The CDR3 sequence is CASEGWGQGSNQPQHF. The CDR3 region has the DNA TGTGCCAGTGAGGGTTGGGGACAGGGGTCGAATCAGCCCCAGCATTTT. V usage is TRBV19 and J usage is TRBJ1-5; 10 positions match TRBD1. V was pared by 8 bases and J by 4 bases, with 11 bases of the junction left unmatched. The CDR3 is made up of 16 amino acids. The germline V gene has CDR1 LNHDA and CDR2 SQIVND (reference sequence).

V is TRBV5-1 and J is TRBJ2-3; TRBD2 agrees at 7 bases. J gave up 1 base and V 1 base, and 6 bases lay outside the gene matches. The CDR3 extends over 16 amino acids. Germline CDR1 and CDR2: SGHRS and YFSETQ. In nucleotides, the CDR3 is TGCGCCAGCAGCTTGTTCCCTGCGGGGGGCACAGATACGCAGTATTTT. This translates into CASSLFPAGGTDTQYF.

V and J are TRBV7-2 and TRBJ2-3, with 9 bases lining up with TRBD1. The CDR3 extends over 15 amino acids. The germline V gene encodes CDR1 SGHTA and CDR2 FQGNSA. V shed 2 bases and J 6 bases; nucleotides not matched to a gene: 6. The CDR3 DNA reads TGTGCCAGCAGCTTACCTGGACAGGGGTCGGATACGCAGTATTTT. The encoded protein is CASSLPGQGSDTQYF.

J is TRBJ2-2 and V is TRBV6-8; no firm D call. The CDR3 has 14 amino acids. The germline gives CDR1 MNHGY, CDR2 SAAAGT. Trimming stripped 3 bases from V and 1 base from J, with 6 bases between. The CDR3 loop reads CASSYNRNTGELFF. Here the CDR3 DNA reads TGTGCCAGCAGTTATAATAGGAACACCGGGGAGCTGTTTTTT.

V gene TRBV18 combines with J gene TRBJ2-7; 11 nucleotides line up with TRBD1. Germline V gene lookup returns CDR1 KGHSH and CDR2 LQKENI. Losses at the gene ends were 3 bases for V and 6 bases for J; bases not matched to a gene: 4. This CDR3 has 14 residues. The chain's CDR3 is CASSPVDRGREQYF. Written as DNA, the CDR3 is TGTGCCAGCTCACCCGTGGACAGGGGGCGCGAGCAGTACTTC.

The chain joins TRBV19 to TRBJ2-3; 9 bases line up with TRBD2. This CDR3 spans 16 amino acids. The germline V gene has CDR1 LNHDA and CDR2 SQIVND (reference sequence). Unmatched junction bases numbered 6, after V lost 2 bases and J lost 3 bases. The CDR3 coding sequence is TGTGCCAGTAGTATAAGTACGGCGGGGGGGACAGATACGCAGTATTTT. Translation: CASSISTAGGTDTQYF.

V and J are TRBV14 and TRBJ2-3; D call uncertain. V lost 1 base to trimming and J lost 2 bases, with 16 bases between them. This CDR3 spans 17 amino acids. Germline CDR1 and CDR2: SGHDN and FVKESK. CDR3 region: CASSQGGGVFYTDTQYF. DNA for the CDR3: TGTGCCAGCAGCCAAGGTGGCGGTGTTTTTTACACAGATACGCAGTATTTT. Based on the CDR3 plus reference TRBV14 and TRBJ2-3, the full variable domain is EAGVTQFPSHSVIEKGQTVTLRCDPISGHDNLYWYRRVMGKEIKFLLHFVKESKQDESGMPNNRFLAERTGGTYSTLKVQPAELEDSGVYFCASSQGGGVFYTDTQYFGPGTRLTVL.

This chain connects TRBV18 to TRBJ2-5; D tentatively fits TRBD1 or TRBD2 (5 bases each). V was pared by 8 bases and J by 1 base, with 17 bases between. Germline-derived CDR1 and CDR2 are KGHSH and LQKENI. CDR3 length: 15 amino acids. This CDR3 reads CASKRGVAAQETQYF. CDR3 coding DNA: TGTGCCAGCAAGCGAGGGGTGGCGGCCCAAGAGACCCAGTACTTC.

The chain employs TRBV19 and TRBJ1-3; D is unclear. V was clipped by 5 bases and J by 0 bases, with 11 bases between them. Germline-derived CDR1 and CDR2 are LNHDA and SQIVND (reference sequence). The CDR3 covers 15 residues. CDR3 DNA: TGTGCCAGTAGTTTGCGGGATTTCTCTGGAAACACCATATATTTT. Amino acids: CASSLRDFSGNTIYF.

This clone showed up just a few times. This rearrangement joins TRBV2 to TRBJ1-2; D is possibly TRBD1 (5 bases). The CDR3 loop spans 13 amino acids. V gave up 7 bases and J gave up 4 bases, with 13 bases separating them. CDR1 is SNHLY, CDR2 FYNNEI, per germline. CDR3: CASIPGRTYGYTF. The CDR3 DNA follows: TGTGCCAGCATCCCGGGACGGACCTATGGCTACACCTTC.

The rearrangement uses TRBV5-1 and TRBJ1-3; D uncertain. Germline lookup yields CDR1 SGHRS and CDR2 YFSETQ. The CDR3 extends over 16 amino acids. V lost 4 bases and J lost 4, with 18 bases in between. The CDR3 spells CASSGTPNGGGNTIYF. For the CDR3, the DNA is TGCGCCAGCAGCGGTACCCCGAACGGAGGCGGAAACACCATATATTTT. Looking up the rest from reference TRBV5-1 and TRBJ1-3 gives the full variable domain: KAGVTQTPRYLIKTRGQQVTLSCSPISGHRSVSWYQQTPGQGLQFLFEYFSETQRNKGNFPGRFSGRQFSNSRSEMNVSTLELGDSALYLCASSGTPNGGGNTIYFGEGSWLTVV.

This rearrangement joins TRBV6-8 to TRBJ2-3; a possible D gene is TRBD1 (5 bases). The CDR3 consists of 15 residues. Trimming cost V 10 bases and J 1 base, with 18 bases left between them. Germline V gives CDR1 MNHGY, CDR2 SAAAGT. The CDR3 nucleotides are TGTGCCATCAAGGGATTGCAGGGTCGCACAGATACGCAGTATTTT. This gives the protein CAIKGLQGRTDTQYF.

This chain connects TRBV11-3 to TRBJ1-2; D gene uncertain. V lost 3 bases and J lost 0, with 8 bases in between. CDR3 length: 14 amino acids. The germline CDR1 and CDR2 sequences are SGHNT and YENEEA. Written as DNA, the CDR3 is TGTGCCAGCAGCTTCGACGGGGCTAACTATGGCTACACCTTC. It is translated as CASSFDGANYGYTF.

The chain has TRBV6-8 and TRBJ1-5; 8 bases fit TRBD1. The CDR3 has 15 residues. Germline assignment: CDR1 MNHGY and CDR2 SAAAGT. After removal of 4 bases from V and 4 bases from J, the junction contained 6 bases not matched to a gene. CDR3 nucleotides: TGTGCCAGCAGTTTACGGGACAGGCGAAATCAGCCCCAGCATTTT. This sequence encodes CASSLRDRRNQPQHF.

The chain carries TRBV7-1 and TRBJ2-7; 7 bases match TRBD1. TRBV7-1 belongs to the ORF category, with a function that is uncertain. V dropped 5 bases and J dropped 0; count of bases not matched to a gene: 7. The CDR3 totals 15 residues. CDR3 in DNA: TGTGCCAGCAGCCGTACCCGGGACAGCTCCTACGAGCAGTACTTC. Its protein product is CASSRTRDSSYEQYF.

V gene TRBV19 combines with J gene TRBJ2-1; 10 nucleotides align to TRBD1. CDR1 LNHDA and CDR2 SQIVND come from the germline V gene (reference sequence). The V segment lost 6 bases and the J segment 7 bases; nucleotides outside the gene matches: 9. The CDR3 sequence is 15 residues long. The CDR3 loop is CASSEGTGALNEQFF. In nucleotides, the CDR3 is TGTGCCAGTAGCGAGGGGACAGGGGCATTGAATGAGCAGTTCTTC.

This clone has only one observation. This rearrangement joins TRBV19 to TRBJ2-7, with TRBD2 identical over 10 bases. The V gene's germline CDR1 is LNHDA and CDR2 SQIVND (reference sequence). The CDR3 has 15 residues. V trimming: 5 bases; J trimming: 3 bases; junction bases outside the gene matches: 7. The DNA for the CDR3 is TGTGCCAGTAGTCCTCCCCGGACTAGCGGCTACGAGCAGTACTTC. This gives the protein CASSPPRTSGYEQYF.

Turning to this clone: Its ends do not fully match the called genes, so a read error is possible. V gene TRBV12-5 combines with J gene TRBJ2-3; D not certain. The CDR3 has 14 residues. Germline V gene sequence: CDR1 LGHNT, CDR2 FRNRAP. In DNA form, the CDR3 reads TGTGCTAGTGATTTGAACCTGGGCACAGATACGCAGTATTTT. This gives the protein CASDLNLGTDTQYF.

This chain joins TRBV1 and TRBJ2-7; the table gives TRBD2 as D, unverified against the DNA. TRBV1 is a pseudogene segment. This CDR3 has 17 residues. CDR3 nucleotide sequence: TGCGCCAGCAGCCAAGTCACGCAGACTAGCAGAAGAATCGAGCAGTACTTC. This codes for CASSQVTQTSRRIEQYF.

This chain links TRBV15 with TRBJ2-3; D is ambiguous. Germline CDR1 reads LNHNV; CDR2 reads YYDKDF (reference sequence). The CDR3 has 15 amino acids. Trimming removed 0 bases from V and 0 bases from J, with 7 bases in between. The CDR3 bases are TGTGCCACCAGCAGAGATCGGCCTAGCACAGATACGCAGTATTTT. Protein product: CATSRDRPSTDTQYF.